This T cell receptor (beta chain) was observed in a study of blood T cell repertoires in COVID-19. Turning to the study itself: There were acute and convalescent COVID-19 samples, and they came from the United States, Italy and Spain. T cells, B-cell-depleted T cells, or PBMCs supplied cDNA or gDNA.

This CDR3 region has 16 residues. Germline lookup yields CDR1 SGHRS and CDR2 YFSETQ. Trimming took 0 bases from V and 2 from J; bases not matched to a gene: 4. Authors' methods: Researchers report that nucleated cell counts were estimated from reference gene primer amplification. The assay was immunoSEQ multiplex PCR, and TCRdb's table has in-frame clones only and misses some. That table is the source of V, J and clone size, and D and trimming were worked out from the DNA. The sample holds around 130,000 clones, 65% to 85% seen once. The sequencing sample was made of peripheral blood. This clonotype was sampled from an elderly woman with acute or convalescent COVID-19. This chain connects TRBV5-1 to TRBJ2-7, with TRBD2 matching 11 bases. The CDR3 nucleotides read TGCGCCAGCAGCTTGGCTTTAGCGGGAGGGGCCTACGAGCAGTACTTC. It yields the protein CASSLALAGGAYEQYF.